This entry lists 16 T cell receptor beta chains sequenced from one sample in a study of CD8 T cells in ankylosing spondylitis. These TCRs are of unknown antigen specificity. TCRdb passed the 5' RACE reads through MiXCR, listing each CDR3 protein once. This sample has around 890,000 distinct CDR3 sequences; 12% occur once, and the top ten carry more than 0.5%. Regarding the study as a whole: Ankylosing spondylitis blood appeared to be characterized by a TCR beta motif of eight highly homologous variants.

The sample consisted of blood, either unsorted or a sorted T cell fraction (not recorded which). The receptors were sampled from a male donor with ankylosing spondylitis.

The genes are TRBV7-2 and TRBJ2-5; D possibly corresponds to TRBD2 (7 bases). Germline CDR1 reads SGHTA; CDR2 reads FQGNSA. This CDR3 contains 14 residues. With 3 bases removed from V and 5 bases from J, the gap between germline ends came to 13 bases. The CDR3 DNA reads TGTGCCAGCAGCTTGAGGGGGGGAAGCGAGACCCAGTACTTC. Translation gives CASSLRGGSETQYF.

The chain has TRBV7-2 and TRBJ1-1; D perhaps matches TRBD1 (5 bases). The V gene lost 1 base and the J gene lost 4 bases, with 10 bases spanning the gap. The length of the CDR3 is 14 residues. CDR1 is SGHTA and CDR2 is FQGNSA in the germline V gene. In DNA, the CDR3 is TGTGCCAGCAGCTTAGTCTTCGGGGCCACTGAAGCTTTCTTT. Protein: CASSLVFGATEAFF.

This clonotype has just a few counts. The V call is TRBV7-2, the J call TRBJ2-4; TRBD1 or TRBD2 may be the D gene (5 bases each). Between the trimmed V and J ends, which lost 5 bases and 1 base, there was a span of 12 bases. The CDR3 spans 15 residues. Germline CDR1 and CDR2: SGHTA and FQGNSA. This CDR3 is CASSPPGAAKNIQYF. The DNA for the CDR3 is TGTGCCAGCAGCCCGCCCGGGGCGGCCAAAAACATTCAGTACTTC.

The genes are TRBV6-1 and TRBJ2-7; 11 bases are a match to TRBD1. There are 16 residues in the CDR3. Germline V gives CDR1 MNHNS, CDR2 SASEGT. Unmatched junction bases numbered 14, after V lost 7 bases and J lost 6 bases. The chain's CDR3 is CASKRGPGQGVSEQYF. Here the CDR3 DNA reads TGTGCCAGCAAGAGGGGACCGGGACAGGGGGTGAGCGAGCAGTACTTC.

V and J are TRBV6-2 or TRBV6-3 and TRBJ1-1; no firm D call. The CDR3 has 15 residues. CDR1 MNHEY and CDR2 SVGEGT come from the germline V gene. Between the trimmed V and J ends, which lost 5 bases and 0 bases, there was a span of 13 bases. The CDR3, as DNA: TGTGCCAGCAGTACCCACCGGCGGTTGAACACTGAAGCTTTCTTT. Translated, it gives CASSTHRRLNTEAFF.

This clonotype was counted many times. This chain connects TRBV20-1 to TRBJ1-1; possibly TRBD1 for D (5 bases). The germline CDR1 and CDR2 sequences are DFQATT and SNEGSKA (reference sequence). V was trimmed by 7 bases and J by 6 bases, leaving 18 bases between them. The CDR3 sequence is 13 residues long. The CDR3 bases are TGCAGTGGGCGACAGAGGGCGATCTCTGAAGCTTTCTTT. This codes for CSGRQRAISEAFF.

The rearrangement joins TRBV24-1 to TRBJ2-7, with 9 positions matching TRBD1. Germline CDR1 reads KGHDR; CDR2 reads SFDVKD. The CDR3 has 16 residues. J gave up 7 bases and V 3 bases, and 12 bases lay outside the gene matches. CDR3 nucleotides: TGTGCCACCAGTGATACCGGGACAGGGAACATGGAAGAGCAGTACTTC. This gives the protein CATSDTGTGNMEEQYF.

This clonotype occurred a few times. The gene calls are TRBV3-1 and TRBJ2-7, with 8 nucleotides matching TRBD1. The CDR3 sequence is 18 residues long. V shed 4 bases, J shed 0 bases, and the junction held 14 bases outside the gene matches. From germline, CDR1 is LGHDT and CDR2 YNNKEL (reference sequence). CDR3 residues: CASSLKYSGQGSSYEQYF. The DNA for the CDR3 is TGTGCCAGCAGCCTAAAATACTCCGGACAGGGAAGCTCCTACGAGCAGTACTTC.

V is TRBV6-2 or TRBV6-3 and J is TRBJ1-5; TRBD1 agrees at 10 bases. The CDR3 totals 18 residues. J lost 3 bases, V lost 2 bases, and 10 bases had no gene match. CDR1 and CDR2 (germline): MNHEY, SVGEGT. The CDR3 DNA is TGTGCCAGCAGTTACCCCTTCGGGACAGGGGCCCACAATCAGCCCCAGCATTTT. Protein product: CASSYPFGTGAHNQPQHF.

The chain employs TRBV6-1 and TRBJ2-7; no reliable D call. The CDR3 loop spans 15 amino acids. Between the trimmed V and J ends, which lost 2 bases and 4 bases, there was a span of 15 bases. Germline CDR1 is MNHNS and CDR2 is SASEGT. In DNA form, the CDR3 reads TGTGCCAGCAGTGAACTTCTGGGTTTAGGGTACGAGCAGTACTTC. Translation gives CASSELLGLGYEQYF.

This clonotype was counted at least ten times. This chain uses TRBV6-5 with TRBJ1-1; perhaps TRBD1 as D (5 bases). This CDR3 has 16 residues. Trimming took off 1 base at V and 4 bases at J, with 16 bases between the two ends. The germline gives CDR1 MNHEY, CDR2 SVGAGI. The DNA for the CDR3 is TGTGCCAGCAGTTACTACAGGATTACCTCGGCCACTGAAGCTTTCTTT. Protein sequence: CASSYYRITSATEAFF.

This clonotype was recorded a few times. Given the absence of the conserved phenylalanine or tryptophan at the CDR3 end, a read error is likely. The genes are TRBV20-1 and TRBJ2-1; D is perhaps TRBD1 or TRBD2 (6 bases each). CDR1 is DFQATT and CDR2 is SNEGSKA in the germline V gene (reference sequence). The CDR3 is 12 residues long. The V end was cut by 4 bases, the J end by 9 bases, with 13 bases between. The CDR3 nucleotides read TGCAGTGCTACCGCCGGGGGCCCTGAGCAGTTCCTC. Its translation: CSATAGGPEQFL.

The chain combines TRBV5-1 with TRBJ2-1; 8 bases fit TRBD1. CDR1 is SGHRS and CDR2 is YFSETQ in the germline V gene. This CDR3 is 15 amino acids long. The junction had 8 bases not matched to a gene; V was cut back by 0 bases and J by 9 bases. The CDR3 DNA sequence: TGCGCCAGCAGCTTGGTTCTTCAGGGGGCAGGTGAGCAGTTCTTC. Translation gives CASSLVLQGAGEQFF.

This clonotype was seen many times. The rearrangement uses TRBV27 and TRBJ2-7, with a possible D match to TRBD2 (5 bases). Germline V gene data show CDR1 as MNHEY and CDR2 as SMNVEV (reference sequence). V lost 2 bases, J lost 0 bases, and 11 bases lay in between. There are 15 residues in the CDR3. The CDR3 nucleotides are TGTGCCAGCAGTTTAGTGGGCGGACTCTCCTACGAGCAGTACTTC. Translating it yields CASSLVGGLSYEQYF.

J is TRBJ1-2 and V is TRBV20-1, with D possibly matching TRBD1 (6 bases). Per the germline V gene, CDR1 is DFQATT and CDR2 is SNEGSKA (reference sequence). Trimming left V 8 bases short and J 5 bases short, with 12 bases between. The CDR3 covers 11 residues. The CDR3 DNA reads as TGCAGTCTTTGGGGGCTATATGGCTACACCTTC. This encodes CSLWGLYGYTF.

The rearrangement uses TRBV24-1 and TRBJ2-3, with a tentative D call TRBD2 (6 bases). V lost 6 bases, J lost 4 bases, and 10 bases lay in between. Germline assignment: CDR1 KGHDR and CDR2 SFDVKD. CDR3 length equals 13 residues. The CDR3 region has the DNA TGTGCCACCAGTAAGGCGGGACCAGATACGCAGTATTTT. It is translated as CATSKAGPDTQYF.